Below, 3 T cell receptor beta chains from the same sample are listed, as sequenced in a study of CD8 T cells in Susac syndrome (dated by TCRdb to between 2018 and 2021). The library relied on the immunoSEQ multiplex PCR assay. RNA was extracted using the RNeasy kit, and about 0.5 to 1 ug of the RNA was reverse transcribed with random hexamers. The public reads were run again by TCRdb, first through fastp at Q25 and then through MiXCR, and only productive beta chains were kept. CDR3 protein sequences are deduplicated, and each keeps its most common genes and DNA. In this sample the table shows roughly 130,000 distinct CDR3 sequences, roughly 96% of which occur a single time. Jointly, the top ten make up more than 0.1% of the sample. Sequencing was performed on CD4+ T cells from PBMCs. The receptors derive from a human donor in good health.

This rearrangement joins TRBV20-1 to TRBJ2-5; 9 bases map to TRBD1. J gave up 5 bases and V 5 bases, and 6 bases lay outside the gene matches. CDR1 is DFQATT and CDR2 is SNEGSKA in the germline V gene (reference sequence). The CDR3 sequence is 13 residues long. This CDR3 reads CSALTGGFETQYF. CDR3 in DNA: TGCAGTGCTTTAACAGGGGGCTTCGAGACCCAGTACTTC.

The rearrangement joins TRBV5-1 to TRBJ1-5; 9 nucleotides agree with TRBD1. The CDR3 consists of 15 residues. V dropped 0 bases and J dropped 5; count of bases not matched to a gene: 3. Germline lookup yields CDR1 SGHRS and CDR2 YFSETQ. In DNA form, the CDR3 reads TGCGCCAGCAGCTTGGGGGACAGGGATGATCAGCCCCAGCATTTT. Protein: CASSLGDRDDQPQHF.

V and J are TRBV18 and TRBJ2-5; 15 bases fit TRBD2. Germline V CDR1 and CDR2: KGHSH, LQKENI. The ends lost 3 bases at V and 4 bases at J; junction bases unmatched: 12. The CDR3 has 19 residues. DNA of the CDR3: TGTGCCAGCTCACCCCCTGGACTAGCGGGAGGGCCCTCCGGAGAGACCCAGTACTTC. Translation: CASSPPGLAGGPSGETQYF.